Given below is one T cell receptor (beta chain) in context. What antigen it recognizes has not been identified. One base away there is no much larger clone; base qualities are not given. The V and J ends are trimmed by 1 base and 4 bases, leaving 14 bases between them. The CDR3 holds 16 amino acids from the cysteine to the phenylalanine. Only CDR3 DNA is held: 48 bases, read in frame from base 1. From a lookup of the germline V gene, CDR1 and CDR2 are LGHNA and YNFKEQ. The sample belongs to a study of T cell changes during pregnancy in multiple sclerosis (dated by TCRdb to about 2019). At the level of the whole study: The study examined how the T cell repertoire changed over the course of pregnancy in women with multiple sclerosis.

Library construction relied on the immunoSEQ multiplex PCR assay. TCRdb holds this immuneACCESS table with in-frame rearrangements only. Some clones are missing; in checked studies, unresolved V genes explain under half, and the rest has no known cause. Recorded for this sample are roughly 40,000 clones; more than 85% of them occurred a single time. The top ten hold 13% of the sample. Sequenced here: CD8+ T cells from peripheral blood mononuclear cells, sampled in the first trimester of pregnancy. The receptor's source is a female donor with multiple sclerosis, enrolled in a pregnancy study. The chain couples TRBV4-2 to TRBJ2-1; the D gene cannot be resolved reliably. The CDR3 here reads CASSQVETKEYNEQFF. The DNA reads as follows: TGTGCCAGCAGCCAAGTGGAGACGAAAGAGTACAATGAGCAGTTCTTC.